These 2 T cell receptor beta chains originate from one sample sequenced in a study of T cell repertoires in cytomegalovirus infection. In TCRdb, the reads were re-called with MiXCR into one record per CDR3 protein. The profile covers roughly 280,000 distinct CDR3 sequences, with 9.1% appearing a single time and about 14% taken by the ten largest. Sequenced sample: PBMCs. The receptors were sampled from a human donor in good health (CMV status not recorded). Some clones in this sample may be carry-over from other donors' samples.

The V call is TRBV20-1, the J call TRBJ2-3; maybe TRBD2 (7 bases). The V and J ends lost 0 bases and 7 bases respectively, with 17 bases between them. The CDR3 has 15 residues. CDR1 and CDR2 from the germline V gene are DFQATT and SNEGSKA (reference sequence). In DNA, the CDR3 is TGCAGTGCTAGAGATGAGGGGGGGCGCGCGAATACGCAGTATTTT. It translates to CSARDEGGRANTQYF.

This clonotype was observed a handful of times. The chain uses TRBV2 and TRBJ2-2, with 9 positions matching TRBD1. Germline-derived CDR1 and CDR2 are SNHLY and FYNNEI. The V and J ends lost 6 bases and 11 bases, in that order; junction bases with no gene match: 7. The CDR3 has 13 residues. The CDR3 protein is CASSWDRVVELFF. The CDR3 DNA is TGTGCCAGCAGCTGGGACAGGGTTGTAGAGCTGTTTTTT.